The 13 T cell receptor beta chains below all came from one sample that was sequenced in a study of T cell changes during pregnancy in multiple sclerosis. The table came from immunoSEQ multiplex PCR; TCRdb's copy has only in-frame clones and leaves some out. The sample records some 70,000 clones, approximately 91% being singletons. The sequenced sample was peripheral blood, obtained in the first trimester of pregnancy. Receptors originate from a female donor with multiple sclerosis, enrolled in a pregnancy study.

The chain is built from TRBV5-1 and TRBJ2-5; tentative D call: TRBD2 (5 bases). V was shortened by 0 bases and J by 5 bases, with 11 bases between the two germline ends. The CDR3 has 14 residues. Germline V gene lookup returns CDR1 SGHRS and CDR2 YFSETQ. The CDR3 DNA is TGCGCCAGCAGCTTGGTAGGCGGGCCTGAGACCCAGTACTTC. It is translated as CASSLVGGPETQYF.

This clone was found once. The chain joins TRBV25-1 to TRBJ2-2, with 7 bases fitting TRBD1. This CDR3 comprises 15 residues. Germline V lookup: CDR1 MGHDK, CDR2 SYGVNS. The junction had 5 bases not matched to a gene; V was cut back by 6 bases and J by 1 base. The DNA for the CDR3 is TGTGCCAGCAGCCAGACAGGGATGAACACCGGGGAGCTGTTTTTT. Protein: CASSQTGMNTGELFF.

The chain recombines TRBV28 with TRBJ1-4; 9 bases agree with TRBD1. Germline loops: CDR1 MDHEN, CDR2 SYDVKM. V shed 4 bases and J 8 bases; nucleotides not matched to a gene: 5. CDR3 length equals 14 residues. CDR3 sequence reads: CASSSTDRGEKLFF. In DNA form, the CDR3 reads TGTGCCAGCAGTTCCACCGACAGGGGGGAAAAACTGTTTTTT.

The V and J genes are TRBV9 and TRBJ1-4; D gene ambiguous. The CDR3 is 17 amino acids. Germline V CDR1 and CDR2: SGDLS, YYNGEE. Trimming shortened V by 3 bases and J by 2 bases, and 17 bases separated the two germline ends. CDR3 coding DNA: TGTGCCAGCAGCGAATCCGTGTCTTCAGCGACTAATGAAAAACTGTTTTTT. It specifies CASSESVSSATNEKLFF.

The chain carries TRBV7-2 and TRBJ2-3, with 14 nucleotides matching TRBD2. V lost 5 bases and J lost 6; bases outside the gene matches: 7. Germline V gives CDR1 SGHTA, CDR2 FQGNSA. The CDR3 extends over 16 amino acids. The CDR3 bases are TGTGCCAGCAGCCCCCAGACTAGCGGGGGGGCGGATACGCAGTATTTT. As protein: CASSPQTSGGADTQYF.

The chain combines TRBV11-2 with TRBJ2-2, with 10 bases matching TRBD2. CDR1 is SGHAT and CDR2 is FQNNGV in the germline V gene. V shed 0 bases, J shed 7 bases, and the junction held 5 bases outside the gene matches. This CDR3 is built from 16 residues. The CDR3: CASSLEASGSIGELFF. The CDR3 DNA sequence: TGTGCCAGCAGCTTAGAGGCTAGCGGGAGCATCGGGGAGCTGTTTTTT.

This chain uses TRBV19 with TRBJ1-2; D uncertain. The V and J ends lost 2 bases and 2 bases respectively, with 12 bases between them. The CDR3 loop spans 15 amino acids. The germline V gene has CDR1 LNHDA and CDR2 SQIVND (reference sequence). In DNA form, the CDR3 reads TGTGCCAGTAGTATAAGTCGCAGTCCGAACTATGGCTACACCTTC. The encoded protein is CASSISRSPNYGYTF. Together with reference TRBV19 and TRBJ1-2, the CDR3 gives the full variable domain: DGGITQSPKYLFRKEGQNVTLSCEQNLNHDAMYWYRQDPGQGLRLIYYSQIVNDFQKGDIAEGYSVSREKKESFPLTVTSAQKNPTAFYLCASSISRSPNYGYTFGSGTRLTVV.

This chain connects TRBV18 to TRBJ2-1, with 13 bases lining up with TRBD2. Looked up from germline, CDR1 is KGHSH and CDR2 is LQKENI. The V segment lost 3 bases and the J segment 4 bases; nucleotides outside the gene matches: 3. There are 16 residues in the CDR3. DNA for the CDR3: TGTGCCAGCTCACCCATACTAGCGGGGGGGTACAATGAGCAGTTCTTC. Translating gives CASSPILAGGYNEQFF.

The chain joins TRBV7-9 to TRBJ2-3; D is unclear. CDR1 SEHNR and CDR2 FQNEAQ come from the germline V gene (reference sequence). The CDR3 totals 16 residues. Trimming took off 4 bases at V and 2 bases at J, with 16 bases between the two ends. The CDR3 loop is CASSYFGQSPTDTQYF. CDR3 coding DNA: TGTGCCAGCAGCTACTTTGGGCAGAGCCCCACAGATACGCAGTATTTT.

The CDR3 protein is CASSLTGFDTQYF. CDR3 bases: TGTGCCAGCAGCTTAACAGGTTTTGATACGCAGTATTTT. This rearrangement joins TRBV5-4 to TRBJ2-3, with a weak D call TRBD1 (5 bases). Trimming pared 2 bases from V and 6 bases from J, leaving 10 bases between. Germline CDR1 SGHNT, CDR2 YYREEE (reference sequence). CDR3 length equals 13 residues.

The chain links TRBV5-4 to TRBJ2-2; D not certain. The CDR3 covers 14 residues. Germline-derived CDR1 and CDR2 are SGHNT and YYREEE (reference sequence). Trimming shortened V by 1 base and J by 1 base, and 5 bases separated the two germline ends. The CDR3 protein is CASSLPGNTGELFF. The CDR3 bases are TGTGCCAGCAGCTTGCCCGGGAACACCGGGGAGCTGTTTTTT.

The chain recombines TRBV9 with TRBJ2-3; possibly TRBD2 for D (5 bases). Germline CDR1 is SGDLS and CDR2 is YYNGEE. This CDR3 has 14 amino acids. V lost 0 bases, J lost 7 bases, and 12 bases lay in between. The CDR3 protein is CASSVDSAGNTQYF. The CDR3 nucleotides read TGTGCCAGCAGCGTAGATAGTGCCGGGAATACGCAGTATTTT.

The chain joins TRBV6-4 to TRBJ2-6, with D tentatively TRBD2 (6 bases). The CDR3 is made up of 17 amino acids. Trimming stripped 9 bases from V and 1 base from J, with 19 bases between. The V gene's germline CDR1 is MRHNA and CDR2 SNTAGT. In DNA form, the CDR3 reads TGTGCCAGTTCTCCGGGACTTATAGGGTCTGGGGCCAACGTCCTGACTTTC. Residues: CASSPGLIGSGANVLTF.